This is a list of T cell receptor beta chains from one sample in a study of cytomegalovirus exposure and HLA in healthy donors. Libraries were prepared by immunoSEQ multiplex PCR; TCRdb keeps only in-frame clonotypes and omits some of them. The sample shows approximately 190,000 clones, approximately 85% of them seen only once. The specimen was PBMCs. These receptors were taken from a woman in her forties or fifties in good health and CMV-seropositive. CDR3s include the opening cysteine and the closing phenylalanine or tryptophan. The D gene is left open where the match is weak. A clone size is listed for some rows: how often the clone was seen (once, few, many), or a class if it is expanded.

clone_size: few
d_call: NA
j_call: TRBJ2-7
v_call: TRBV29-1
cdr3_aa: CSVLDRDSYEQYF
cdr3_nt: TGCAGCGTGCTAGACAGAGACTCCTACGAGCAGTACTTC

clone_size: NA
d_call: TRBD1
j_call: TRBJ1-2
v_call: TRBV19
cdr3_aa: CASSGQANYGYTF
cdr3_nt: TGTGCCAGTAGCGGACAGGCGAACTATGGCTACACCTTC

clone_size: NA
d_call: TRBD1
j_call: TRBJ2-4
v_call: TRBV5-1
cdr3_aa: CASSLEGQVENIQYF
cdr3_nt: TGCGCCAGCAGCTTGGAGGGACAGGTAGAGAACATTCAGTACTTC

clone_size: NA
d_call: TRBD1
j_call: TRBJ2-5
v_call: TRBV7-9
cdr3_aa: CASSSPGQKQETQYF
cdr3_nt: TGTGCCAGCAGCTCCCCGGGACAGAAACAAGAGACCCAGTACTTC

clone_size: NA
d_call: NA
j_call: TRBJ1-2
v_call: TRBV7-2
cdr3_aa: CASSPGGRAGDYTF
cdr3_nt: TGTGCCAGCAGCCCCGGGGGTAGGGCTGGCGACTACACCTTC

clone_size: NA
d_call: NA
j_call: TRBJ1-4
v_call: TRBV2
cdr3_aa: CASRPRGGANEKLFF
cdr3_nt: TGTGCCAGCAGGCCGAGGGGGGGGGCTAATGAAAAACTGTTTTTT

clone_size: NA
d_call: NA
j_call: TRBJ1-4
v_call: TRBV27
cdr3_aa: CASSLIRGEKLFF
cdr3_nt: TGTGCCAGCAGTTTAATTAGAGGGGAAAAACTGTTTTTT

clone_size: NA
d_call: NA
j_call: TRBJ2-2
v_call: TRBV5-1
cdr3_aa: CASSLRRNTGELFF
cdr3_nt: TGCGCCAGCAGCTTGAGGAGGAACACCGGGGAGCTGTTTTTT

clone_size: NA
d_call: TRBD2
j_call: TRBJ2-3
v_call: TRBV2
cdr3_aa: CASSGGTSGSTDTQYF
cdr3_nt: TGTGCCAGCAGCGGGGGGACTAGCGGAAGCACAGATACGCAGTATTTT

clone_size: NA
d_call: NA
j_call: TRBJ1-2
v_call: TRBV2
cdr3_aa: CATKGGANYGYTF
cdr3_nt: TGTGCCACCAAGGGGGGGGCAAACTATGGCTACACCTTC

clone_size: NA
d_call: NA
j_call: TRBJ1-2
v_call: TRBV10-3
cdr3_aa: CAISESDGRGYGYTF
cdr3_nt: TGTGCCATCAGTGAGTCCGACGGCCGAGGCTATGGCTACACCTTC

clone_size: NA
d_call: TRBD2
j_call: TRBJ2-3
v_call: TRBV27
cdr3_aa: CASSSSGRGLGTDTQYF
cdr3_nt: TGTGCCAGCAGTTCCAGCGGGAGAGGGCTCGGCACAGATACGCAGTATTTT

clone_size: NA
d_call: NA
j_call: TRBJ1-2
v_call: TRBV10-3
cdr3_aa: CAISESELWGYTF
cdr3_nt: TGTGCCATCAGTGAATCGGAGTTGTGGGGCTACACCTTC

clone_size: NA
d_call: NA
j_call: TRBJ1-1
v_call: TRBV19
cdr3_aa: CATSRVDSLPRGTEAFF
cdr3_nt: TGTGCCACCAGTAGGGTGGACAGTCTCCCCAGGGGCACTGAAGCTTTCTTT

clone_size: once
d_call: NA
j_call: TRBJ2-6
v_call: TRBV6-6
cdr3_aa: CASSHGAGANGLTF
cdr3_nt: TGTGCCAGCAGCCATGGTGCTGGGGCCAACGGCCTGACTTTC

clone_size: NA
d_call: TRBD2
j_call: TRBJ2-7
v_call: TRBV6-1
cdr3_aa: CASSGLAEGYEQYF
cdr3_nt: TGTGCCAGCAGCGGACTAGCTGAAGGATACGAGCAGTACTTC

clone_size: NA
d_call: NA
j_call: TRBJ2-1
v_call: TRBV30
cdr3_aa: CAWAPRGLDEQFF
cdr3_nt: TGTGCCTGGGCCCCTAGGGGATTGGATGAGCAGTTCTTC

clone_size: NA
d_call: TRBD1
j_call: TRBJ1-1
v_call: TRBV27
cdr3_aa: CASSRGDRADTEAFF
cdr3_nt: TGTGCCAGCAGTCGAGGGGACAGGGCGGACACTGAAGCTTTCTTT

clone_size: NA
d_call: NA
j_call: TRBJ1-5
v_call: TRBV2
cdr3_aa: CASKGGISNQPQHF
cdr3_nt: TGTGCCAGCAAGGGGGGGATAAGCAATCAGCCCCAGCATTTT

clone_size: NA
d_call: TRBD2
j_call: TRBJ2-7
v_call: TRBV2
cdr3_aa: CASSVLAAPLGEQYF
cdr3_nt: TGTGCCAGCAGTGTACTAGCGGCTCCCTTGGGGGAGCAGTACTTC

clone_size: NA
d_call: TRBD1
j_call: TRBJ1-4
v_call: TRBV15
cdr3_aa: CATRTGADEKLFF
cdr3_nt: TGTGCCACCAGGACAGGGGCGGATGAAAAACTGTTTTTT

clone_size: NA
d_call: NA
j_call: TRBJ1-6
v_call: TRBV5-1
cdr3_aa: CASSLAEDSPLHF
cdr3_nt: TGCGCCAGCAGCTTGGCCGAGGATTCACCCCTCCACTTT

clone_size: once
d_call: NA
j_call: TRBJ1-4
v_call: TRBV19
cdr3_aa: CASSRNRARSNEKLFF
cdr3_nt: TGTGCCAGTAGCAGAAACAGGGCCCGATCAAATGAAAAACTGTTTTTT

clone_size: NA
d_call: NA
j_call: TRBJ1-5
v_call: TRBV10-3
cdr3_aa: CAITGGANQPQHF
cdr3_nt: TGTGCCATCACGGGGGGGGCCAATCAGCCCCAGCATTTT

clone_size: NA
d_call: NA
j_call: TRBJ1-2
v_call: TRBV28
cdr3_aa: CASSLLAGGRNYGYTF
cdr3_nt: TGTGCCAGCAGTTTATTAGCGGGGGGCCGAAACTATGGCTACACCTTC

clone_size: few
d_call: TRBD1
j_call: TRBJ1-2
v_call: TRBV19
cdr3_aa: CASRPDRGVYGYTF
cdr3_nt: TGTGCCAGTAGGCCTGACAGGGGAGTTTATGGCTACACCTTC

clone_size: NA
d_call: NA
j_call: TRBJ2-2
v_call: TRBV6-5
cdr3_aa: CASSYPTGRGTGELFF
cdr3_nt: TGTGCCAGCAGTTACCCGACAGGCAGGGGCACCGGGGAGCTGTTTTTT

clone_size: few
d_call: NA
j_call: TRBJ2-5
v_call: TRBV28
cdr3_aa: CASSLGQLYQETQYF
cdr3_nt: TGTGCCAGCAGTTTAGGACAGCTATACCAAGAGACCCAGTACTTC

clone_size: NA
d_call: NA
j_call: TRBJ2-5
v_call: TRBV7-2
cdr3_aa: CASSLAPGGQETQYF
cdr3_nt: TGTGCCAGCAGCTTAGCCCCCGGGGGTCAAGAGACCCAGTACTTC

clone_size: NA
d_call: NA
j_call: TRBJ2-7
v_call: TRBV7-9
cdr3_aa: CASSLGGGTTTEQYF
cdr3_nt: TGTGCCAGCAGCTTAGGAGGGGGGACTACGACTGAGCAGTACTTC

clone_size: few
d_call: TRBD1
j_call: TRBJ1-2
v_call: TRBV18
cdr3_aa: CASSPGTGQNYGYTF
cdr3_nt: TGTGCCAGCTCCCCCGGGACAGGTCAGAACTATGGCTACACCTTC

clone_size: NA
d_call: TRBD1
j_call: TRBJ2-3
v_call: TRBV7-2
cdr3_aa: CASSLVATGGANTQYF
cdr3_nt: TGTGCCAGCAGCTTAGTGGCGACAGGGGGCGCGAATACGCAGTATTTT

clone_size: NA
d_call: TRBD1
j_call: TRBJ1-5
v_call: TRBV6-5
cdr3_aa: CASSLGQYSNQPQHF
cdr3_nt: TGTGCCAGCAGCCTGGGACAGTATAGCAATCAGCCCCAGCATTTT

clone_size: NA
d_call: TRBD1
j_call: TRBJ2-3
v_call: TRBV28
cdr3_aa: CASSGIDRVRDTQYF
cdr3_nt: TGTGCCAGCAGTGGGATTGACAGGGTTCGGGATACGCAGTATTTT

clone_size: NA
d_call: NA
j_call: TRBJ1-4
v_call: TRBV4-1
cdr3_aa: CASSQDPERFANEKLFF
cdr3_nt: TGCGCCAGCAGCCAAGATCCCGAGAGGTTCGCTAATGAAAAACTGTTTTTT

clone_size: few
d_call: NA
j_call: TRBJ2-7
v_call: TRBV21-1
cdr3_aa: CASSLIPGGNYEQYF
cdr3_nt: TGTGCCAGCAGCTTAATCCCGGGAGGCAACTACGAGCAGTACTTC

clone_size: NA
d_call: NA
j_call: TRBJ2-5
v_call: TRBV6-5
cdr3_aa: CASSYGFRETQYF
cdr3_nt: TGTGCCAGCAGTTACGGATTCAGGGAGACCCAGTACTTC

clone_size: NA
d_call: TRBD1
j_call: TRBJ1-4
v_call: TRBV4-3
cdr3_aa: CASSPGQGHEKLFF
cdr3_nt: TGCGCCAGCAGCCCGGGACAGGGGCATGAAAAACTGTTTTTT

clone_size: NA
d_call: TRBD1
j_call: TRBJ1-1
v_call: TRBV5-1
cdr3_aa: CASSLVGQGGPNTEAFF
cdr3_nt: TGCGCCAGCAGCTTGGTGGGACAGGGGGGACCGAACACTGAAGCTTTCTTT

clone_size: NA
d_call: NA
j_call: TRBJ2-1
v_call: TRBV7-9
cdr3_aa: CASQDKFGSSYNEQFF
cdr3_nt: TGTGCCAGCCAGGACAAGTTCGGGAGCTCCTACAATGAGCAGTTCTTC